A single sample gave rise to the 19 T cell receptor beta chains below, sequenced in a study of CD8 T cells in ankylosing spondylitis. Notes on the study in general: Ankylosing spondylitis blood seemed to carry a telltale TCR beta motif made of under ten highly homologous variants.

Which antigens these TCRs recognize remains unknown. MiXCR was run by TCRdb on the 5' RACE reads, yielding one entry per CDR3 protein. The sample has under 950,000 distinct CDR3 sequences, 19% seen once; the top ten hold about a fifth. Material: blood, either unsorted or a sorted T cell fraction (not recorded which). The receptor source for this set is a male donor with ankylosing spondylitis.

This clonotype was seen a few times. The chain uses TRBV5-5 and TRBJ1-1; no reliable D call. Germline V CDR1 and CDR2: SGHKS, YYEKEE (reference sequence). This CDR3 spans 13 amino acids. Deletions cut 1 base from V and 7 bases from J, with 11 bases between. CDR3 in DNA: TGTGCCAGCAGCTTGCTGGGTAGGGATGAAGCTTTCTTT. This encodes CASSLLGRDEAFF.

The V call is TRBV24-1, the J call TRBJ2-1; 9 bases align to TRBD2. The CDR3 contains 17 residues. Looked up from germline, CDR1 is KGHDR and CDR2 is SFDVKD. V gave up 2 bases and J gave up 9 bases; unmatched junction bases: 13. CDR3 sequence: CATSDSRAAGGHGEQFF. The CDR3 DNA follows: TGTGCCACCAGTGATTCTCGGGCGGCGGGGGGGCATGGTGAGCAGTTCTTC.

The chain has TRBV4-1 and TRBJ2-7; D is perhaps TRBD2 (6 bases). CDR3 length: 14 residues. The germline V gene has CDR1 MGHRA and CDR2 YSYEKL. Trimming removed 2 bases at V and 3 bases at J, with 11 bases between. The CDR3 sequence: CASSQLGLFYEQYF. For the CDR3, the DNA is TGCGCCAGCAGCCAACTGGGACTCTTCTACGAGCAGTACTTC.

This clonotype turned up a few times. The chain recombines TRBV27 with TRBJ2-5; 7 bases are shared with TRBD1. V was clipped by 5 bases and J by 1 base; unmatched bases: 10. The germline CDR1 and CDR2 sequences are MNHEY and SMNVEV (reference sequence). The CDR3 sequence is 16 residues long. The CDR3 loop is CASSPRQGPGQETQYF. CDR3 in DNA: TGTGCCAGCAGTCCAAGACAGGGACCGGGCCAAGAGACCCAGTACTTC.

This clonotype turned up a few times. CDR3 DNA sequence: TGTGCCAGCAGTGAAATTGGCGGACAGGGGAATCAGCCCCAGCATTTT. Its protein is CASSEIGGQGNQPQHF. The chain employs TRBV6-1 and TRBJ1-5; 9 bases match TRBD1. The CDR3 loop spans 16 amino acids. The germline gives CDR1 MNHNS, CDR2 SASEGT. Trimming took 2 bases from V and 4 from J; bases not matched to a gene: 6.

This clonotype was detected only a few times. J is TRBJ2-1 and V is TRBV5-4; D gene uncertain. The CDR3 is 16 residues long. The germline gives CDR1 SGHNT, CDR2 YYREEE (reference sequence). V was trimmed by 2 bases and J by 3 bases, leaving 15 bases between them. The DNA for the CDR3 is TGTGCCAGCAGCTTAGGTAGCTCTAGTCGCTACAATGAGCAGTTCTTC. Its protein is CASSLGSSSRYNEQFF.

This clonotype appeared a few times. The V gene is TRBV6-1, the J gene TRBJ1-5, with 7 bases that match TRBD1. The V gene end was trimmed by 7 bases and the J gene end by 1 base; junction bases not matched to a gene: 7. The length of the CDR3 is 15 residues. Germline values: CDR1 MNHNS, CDR2 SASEGT. This chain's CDR3 is CASTRDSRSNQPQHF. The CDR3 DNA reads as TGTGCCAGCACCCGGGACAGTAGGAGCAATCAGCCCCAGCATTTT.

The V call is TRBV29-1, the J call TRBJ1-5; no reliable D call. This CDR3 is 14 amino acids long. Germline V gene sequence: CDR1 SQVTM, CDR2 ANQGSEA. The germline V and J ends were trimmed by 3 bases and 0 bases, with 9 bases remaining between them. CDR3 region: CSVDGYYSNQPQHF. The DNA for the CDR3 is TGCAGCGTTGATGGGTACTATAGCAATCAGCCCCAGCATTTT.

This clonotype came up a few times. The chain is built from TRBV12-3 or TRBV12-4 and TRBJ1-5, with D tentatively TRBD1 (5 bases). Trimming cost V 3 bases and J 6 bases, with 12 bases left between them. CDR3 length: 14 amino acids. The CDR3 here is CASSFIGVGQPQHF. The CDR3 bases are TGTGCCAGCAGTTTTATAGGGGTTGGTCAGCCCCAGCATTTT.

The genes are TRBV20-1 and TRBJ2-7, with 9 positions matching TRBD2. Germline trimming cut 7 bases from V and 0 bases from J; bases unmatched to any gene: 1. This CDR3 is built from 12 residues. Per germline, CDR1 DFQATT and CDR2 SNEGSKA (reference sequence). CDR3 residues: CSGLADSYEQYF. The CDR3 nucleotides read TGCAGTGGACTAGCGGACTCCTACGAGCAGTACTTC.

This clonotype was detected a few times. This chain connects TRBV29-1 to TRBJ2-7, with TRBD2 identical over 8 bases. This CDR3 contains 15 residues. With V trimmed by 4 bases and J by 2 bases, 10 bases remained unmatched. Germline V lookup: CDR1 SQVTM, CDR2 ANQGSEA. As DNA, the CDR3 is TGCAGCGTTGTATTATGGGGCGGGGGGCCCTACGAGCAGTACTTC. Translating it yields CSVVLWGGGPYEQYF.

Only a few counts were recorded for this clonotype. The rearrangement links TRBV7-2 to TRBJ2-1; 9 nucleotides match TRBD2. Germline assignment: CDR1 SGHTA and CDR2 FQGNSA. The CDR3 loop spans 16 amino acids. The ends lost 3 bases at V and 7 bases at J; junction bases unmatched: 10. CDR3 nucleotides: TGTGCCAGCAGCTTTGTAGCGGGGGAGATTGGGAATGAGCAGTTCTTC. Translated: CASSFVAGEIGNEQFF. The whole variable domain, filled in from reference TRBV7-2 and TRBJ2-1, reads GAGVSQSPSNKVTEKGKDVELRCDPISGHTALYWYRQSLGQGLEFLIYFQGNSAPDKSGLPSDRFSAERTGGSVSTLTIQRTQQEDSAVYLCASSFVAGEIGNEQFFGPGTRLTVL.

The rearrangement uses TRBV3-1 and TRBJ2-5, with D uncertain. The CDR3 runs to 12 residues. Germline lookup yields CDR1 LGHDT and CDR2 YNNKEL (reference sequence). V lost 4 bases and J lost 13, with 16 bases in between. The CDR3 DNA is TGTGCCAGCAGCCCCTCAAGTCGACACATGTACTTC. It yields the protein CASSPSSRHMYF.

The chain has TRBV5-6 and TRBJ2-1; 13 positions agree with TRBD2. V was clipped by 3 bases and J by 3 bases; unmatched bases: 6. The CDR3 is 17 residues long. Germline V gives CDR1 SGHDT, CDR2 YYEEEE. DNA for the CDR3: TGTGCCAGCAGCTCCCAATGGACTAGCGGGAGCTACAATGAGCAGTTCTTC. Translated, it gives CASSSQWTSGSYNEQFF.

The sample holds one count of this clonotype. The J gene is TRBJ2-3, the V gene TRBV11-2; D gene unclear. Trimming pared 5 bases from V and 6 bases from J, leaving 15 bases between. Germline values: CDR1 SGHAT, CDR2 FQNNGV. The CDR3 consists of 14 residues. In DNA, the CDR3 is TGTGCCAGCAGCCCCATAAAAGATTACGATACGCAGTATTTT. Residues: CASSPIKDYDTQYF. Filled out from reference TRBV11-2 and TRBJ2-3, the complete variable domain reads EAGVAQSPRYKIIEKRQSVAFWCNPISGHATLYWYQQILGQGPKLLIQFQNNGVVDDSQLPKDRFSAERLKGVDSTLKIQPAKLEDSAVYLCASSPIKDYDTQYFGPGTRLTVL.

Only a few counts were recorded for this clonotype. The genes are TRBV29-1 and TRBJ2-5; either TRBD1 or TRBD2 may fit D (5 bases each). Germline V CDR1 and CDR2: SQVTM, ANQGSEA. V was cut by 4 bases and J by 5 bases, with 17 bases left in between. The CDR3 covers 14 residues. The CDR3 DNA reads as TGCAGCGTTGTCCCAGCGGATGAGGGGGAGACCCAGTACTTC. Residues: CSVVPADEGETQYF.

A few counts support this clonotype. The chain uses TRBV6-1 and TRBJ2-4; weak D call: TRBD1 (5 bases). Trimming cost V 3 bases and J 1 base, with 10 bases left between them. CDR3 length: 15 amino acids. Germline loops: CDR1 MNHNS, CDR2 SASEGT. The CDR3 sequence is CASSDRALAKNIQYF. CDR3 DNA sequence: TGTGCCAGCAGTGACAGGGCTTTGGCCAAAAACATTCAGTACTTC.

V gene TRBV14 combines with J gene TRBJ1-1; D perhaps matches TRBD1 (6 bases). This CDR3 comprises 15 residues. In germline, CDR1 is SGHDN, CDR2 FVKESK. Trimming pared 4 bases from V and 4 bases from J, leaving 16 bases between. The DNA for the CDR3 is TGTGCCAGCAGCCTCCAGGGGCGGGGCGGCACTGAAGCTTTCTTT. It translates to CASSLQGRGGTEAFF.

This rearrangement joins TRBV20-1 to TRBJ1-4; 10 nucleotides agree with TRBD1. CDR1 is DFQATT and CDR2 is SNEGSKA in the germline V gene (reference sequence). J was trimmed by 6 bases and V by 1 base; bases with no gene match: 5. CDR3 length: 15 amino acids. CDR3 DNA sequence: TGCAGTGCTAGAGTCCCCGGGACAGGGGATGAAAAACTGTTTTTT. Protein product: CSARVPGTGDEKLFF.